A selection of T cell receptor beta chains follows, all from one sample in a study of T cells in localized non-small cell lung cancer. Sequencing used immunoSEQ multiplex PCR; TCRdb keeps in-frame clones, though not all of them. The top ten hold about 14% of the sample, which has about 25,000 clones, 65% to 90% seen once. Here the sequenced sample was peripheral blood, taken before any cancer treatment. These TCRs come from a female donor older than 55 with stage I lung adenocarcinoma. Both conserved end residues are part of each CDR3. The order of the fields is D gene, V gene, clone size, J gene, CDR3 DNA, CDR3 protein. The D gene is left open where the match is weak. Clone size is given for some rows only: seen once, a few or many times, or a class if the clone is expanded.

-	TRBV7-9	-	TRBJ2-5	TGTGCCAGCAGCTTAGAGGGACATCTCCAAGAGACCCAGTACTTC	CASSLEGHLQETQYF
-	TRBV13	-	TRBJ2-1	TGTGCCAGCAGCCTTAGGGAGGAGAATGAGCAGTTCTTC	CASSLREENEQFF
-	TRBV30	-	TRBJ1-3	TGTGCCTGGAACATCCAGAGCTCTGGAAACACCATATATTTT	CAWNIQSSGNTIYF
-	TRBV7-9	-	TRBJ2-3	TGTGCCAGCAGTCAATCGGATACGCAGTATTTT	CASSQSDTQYF
-	TRBV4-1	-	TRBJ2-5	TGCGCCAGCAGCCAACAAGGTGGGGGGCCGGCAACCCAGTACTTC	CASSQQGGGPATQYF
-	TRBV5-4	once	TRBJ1-1	TGTGCCAGCAGCTTGGAAGGGATGAACACTGAAGCTTTCTTT	CASSLEGMNTEAFF
-	TRBV12-5	few	TRBJ1-5	TGTGCTAGTGGTCCTAACCGCGGGCCCCAGCATTTT	CASGPNRGPQHF
TRBD2	TRBV30	-	TRBJ2-1	TGTGCCTGGAGCCTTAGCGGGAGGGCCCTCGGTGAGCAGTTCTTC	CAWSLSGRALGEQFF
-	TRBV12-5	-	TRBJ2-2	TGTGCTAGTGCTATGAGGCAGGTCAACACCGGGGAGCTGTTTTTT	CASAMRQVNTGELFF
-	TRBV18	-	TRBJ1-6	TGTGCCAGCTCACCCCGGGACCTGCATAATTCACCCCTCCACTTT	CASSPRDLHNSPLHF
-	TRBV14	few	TRBJ2-1	TGTGCCAGCAGCCCAAGAGGGGCGGGCGGCTACAATGAGCAGTTCTTC	CASSPRGAGGYNEQFF
-	TRBV30	-	TRBJ1-1	TGTGCCTGGAGTGTGCCAGGGCCCACTGAAGCTTTCTTT	CAWSVPGPTEAFF
-	TRBV30	once	TRBJ1-5	TGTGCCTGGAGTGCCGAACAGGGTCAGCCCCAGCATTTT	CAWSAEQGQPQHF
TRBD2	TRBV27	-	TRBJ2-1	TGTGCCAGCACGGTCGGGACTAGCGGGAGTGAAGAGCAGTTCTTC	CASTVGTSGSEEQFF
-	TRBV14	few	TRBJ1-2	TGTGCCAGCAGCTGGGACGAAAAGTATGGCTACACCTTC	CASSWDEKYGYTF
-	TRBV6-1	few	TRBJ2-1	TGTGCCAGCGACAGCCGGCCTAGTGAGCAGTTCTTC	CASDSRPSEQFF
-	TRBV5-6	-	TRBJ1-1	TGTGCCAGCAGCTTGAGTAGGGGCCCGTACACTGAAGCTTTCTTT	CASSLSRGPYTEAFF
-	TRBV27	-	TRBJ1-2	TGTGCCAGCAGATCCCCTGGAGAGGTCTATGGCTACACCTTC	CASRSPGEVYGYTF
-	TRBV11-2	-	TRBJ2-5	TGTGCCAGCAGCTTAGGAGGGGTGTTGGTAGAGACCCAGTACTTC	CASSLGGVLVETQYF
TRBD1	TRBV5-1	-	TRBJ1-4	TGCGCCAGCAGCCTGGAGGACAGGGTTCATGAAAAACTGTTTTTT	CASSLEDRVHEKLFF
TRBD1	TRBV5-6	once	TRBJ2-7	TGTGCCAGCAGTTCCCCGGGACAGGGTGGGGAGAGTCAGTACTTC	CASSSPGQGGESQYF
TRBD1	TRBV5-1	-	TRBJ2-7	TGCGCCAGCAGCAGGGAGGTCGGACAGGGCAACGAGCAGTACTTC	CASSREVGQGNEQYF
TRBD1	TRBV7-3	-	TRBJ2-6	TGTGCCAGCAGCTCCGACAGGGGTATCTCTGGGGCCAACGTCCTGACTTTC	CASSSDRGISGANVLTF
-	TRBV30	-	TRBJ2-3	TGTGCCTGGAGGACTAGAGGGGGTGGAGATACGCAGTATTTT	CAWRTRGGGDTQYF
TRBD1	TRBV14	once	TRBJ1-1	TGTGCCAGCAGCCAGGCGGGACAGGGGAACACTGAAGCTTTCTTT	CASSQAGQGNTEAFF
TRBD1	TRBV27	-	TRBJ1-2	TGTGCCAGCAGTTGGTTCCTAGGGGACAGGGAACACTACACCTTC	CASSWFLGDREHYTF
TRBD1	TRBV6-5	-	TRBJ1-1	TGTGCCAGCAGCGCCCGGACAGGGGACACTGAAGCTTTCTTT	CASSARTGDTEAFF
-	TRBV29-1	-	TRBJ2-5	TGCAGCGTTGTCGGGATACAAGAGACCCAGTACTTC	CSVVGIQETQYF
-	TRBV2	few	TRBJ1-2	TGTGCCACACCCCAGGTGGGGCAGGGGAGAGTCTATGGCTACACCTTC	CATPQVGQGRVYGYTF
-	TRBV25-1	-	TRBJ1-1	TGTGCCAGCAGAGCAGGACGTCACGAGGGTACTGAAGCTTTCTTT	CASRAGRHEGTEAFF
TRBD1	TRBV19	-	TRBJ1-5	TGTGCCAGTCGGACAGGGCCGCGTCAGCCCCAGCATTTT	CASRTGPRQPQHF
-	TRBV18	-	TRBJ2-1	TGTGCCAGCTCACCCCCCGGGGTAGATAAAAATGAGCAGTTCTTC	CASSPPGVDKNEQFF
TRBD2	TRBV9	few	TRBJ2-7	TGTGCCAGCAGCGTAGGTGGGACTAACGAGCAGTACTTC	CASSVGGTNEQYF
TRBD2	TRBV7-3	-	TRBJ2-1	TGTGCCAGCAGCCTAAGCGGGGGGGACTACAATGAGCAGTTCTTC	CASSLSGGDYNEQFF
-	TRBV30	-	TRBJ1-1	TGTGCCTGGAGTCGGAGTCAAGCTTTCTTT	CAWSRSQAFF
-	TRBV5-1	-	TRBJ2-3	TGCGCCAGCAGCCTACAACAAGTCACAGATACGCAGTATTTT	CASSLQQVTDTQYF
-	TRBV2	-	TRBJ2-2	TGTGCCAGCAGTGTGAAAGCGAACACCGGGGAGCTGTTTTTT	CASSVKANTGELFF
TRBD1	TRBV30	-	TRBJ2-7	TGTGCCTGGAGTGGACAGGGATACGAGCAGTACTTC	CAWSGQGYEQYF
TRBD1	TRBV27	-	TRBJ1-3	TGTGCCAGTCGATCCGCGGACAGGGCTGGAAACACCATATATTTT	CASRSADRAGNTIYF
-	TRBV18	once	TRBJ1-5	TGTGCCAGCTCACTCTCCCAGAGCAATCAGCCCCAGCATTTT	CASSLSQSNQPQHF
-	TRBV29-1	once	TRBJ1-4	TGCAGCGTTGAGTGGGGGCAAGGTGAAAAACTGTTTTTT	CSVEWGQGEKLFF
TRBD1	TRBV27	-	TRBJ1-2	TGTGCCAGCACCTTGACAGGGCCAAACTATGGCTACACCTTC	CASTLTGPNYGYTF
-	TRBV18	-	TRBJ2-4	TGTGCCAGCTCACCATCGAGGGGCATTCAGTACTTC	CASSPSRGIQYF
-	TRBV5-1	-	TRBJ2-1	TGCGCCAGCAGCCCGGTGGGACAAGTCAATGAGCAGTTCTTC	CASSPVGQVNEQFF
-	TRBV5-1	-	TRBJ2-1	TGCGCCAGCAGCTTAGAGGGCAGCTCCTACAATGAGCAGTTCTTC	CASSLEGSSYNEQFF
TRBD1	TRBV5-1	few	TRBJ1-1	TGCGCCAGCAGCATCTCAGGGGACAGAAACACTGAAGCTTTCTTT	CASSISGDRNTEAFF
-	TRBV7-9	-	TRBJ2-7	TGTGCCTTCGAGGGGGATTCAAACCTAGGCGAGCAGTACTTC	CAFEGDSNLGEQYF
-	TRBV19	-	TRBJ2-7	TGTGCCAGTAGTATATCTGGGCCTTACGAGCAGTACTTC	CASSISGPYEQYF
-	TRBV4-2	-	TRBJ1-2	TGTGCCAGCAGCCACGGTGGGGACACCGCGAACTATGGCTACACCTTC	CASSHGGDTANYGYTF
TRBD1	TRBV6-1	-	TRBJ1-2	TGTGCCAGCAGTGAAGCGGACAGGGCCTATGGCTACACCTTC	CASSEADRAYGYTF
TRBD1	TRBV7-6	-	TRBJ1-1	TGTGCCAGCAGCTTAGAACAGGGGGCGAACACTGAAGCTTTCTTT	CASSLEQGANTEAFF